This T cell receptor beta chain was sequenced in a study of T-cell memory formation after mild COVID-19 (dated by TCRdb to the early 2020s). In the study overall: Most TCR sequence clusters were specific to one of the two donors. T-cell clones expanding and contracting after mild COVID-19 in two donors were tracked by longitudinal TCRalpha and TCRbeta repertoire sequencing. The cohort was made up of two young adult volunteers, one female and one male, who were previously healthy.

The instrument was an Illumina NovaSeq 6000. TCRalpha and TCRbeta cDNA libraries were constructed by 5'RACE with constant-segment primers, with sample barcodes and unique molecular identifiers being introduced. RNA was extracted from every sample with Trizol reagent. Library amplification was performed in two PCR steps, and a second sample barcode and Illumina TruSeq adapters were introduced in the second step. The libraries were sequenced on an Illumina NovaSeq using 2 x 150 bp paired-end reads. Per the original workflow: The reads were demultiplexed and collapsed into UMI-guided consensus sequences using migec v1.2.7. Using mixcr v2.1.11, UMI consensuses were aligned to TRA and TRB V and J templates and then assembled into clonotypes. A clonotype was counted as expanded or contracted only if both edgeR and NoisET called the change significant, with noise models trained on biological replicates. For edgeR calls, a false discovery rate-adjusted p below 0.01 and a log2 fold-change threshold of 1 were applied. As an exploratory analysis of dynamics, max-normalized trajectories of the 1000 most abundant clonotypes were examined by PCA with hierarchical clustering. Each responding clone was given a CD4 or CD8 phenotype based on the CD4+ and CD8+ repertoires, which had been sequenced separately. TCRdb reworked the public reads: Q25 trimming with fastp, MiXCR clone assembly, productive beta chains retained. When rows share a CDR3 protein, they turn into one entry using the most common DNA and genes. Clone size and V and J calls follow TCRdb, not the original study. Counted in this sample were about 290,000 distinct CDR3 sequences; approximately 15% of them appeared once. In total, the top ten clones hold over 20% of the sample.

CDR1 ENHRY and CDR2 SYGVKD were looked up in the germline V gene. V is clipped by 2 bases and J by 3 bases, and the sequence between their germline boundaries is 8 bases long. The CDR3, from cysteine to phenylalanine, totals 14 residues. The CDR3 DNA has 42 bases and is translated from base 1. PBMCs were isolated by Ficoll-Paque density gradient centrifugation. What the work shows at the level of the full study, not this receptor alone: From day 15 to 85, contracting clones showed balanced CD4/CD8 phenotypes, whereas a second wave of clones that expanded from day 15 to 37 leaned towards CD4+. Only a couple of mild cases were covered in the study, and larger cohorts including severe cases with pre-infection samples were considered necessary. Some responding clones were found in pre-infection memory, which suggests that pre-existing cross-reactive memory T cells took part in the SARS-CoV-2 response. Contracting CD4+ clones were located mainly in the CM and EM memory subsets, whereas CD8+ clones were found to be enriched in EMRA. Whether the second-wave clones peaking on day 37 were SARS-CoV-2 specific was not confirmed.

To note about this clonotype: Its cognate antigen has yet to be identified. Base quality data are lacking; no much larger clone is found one base away.

This sequence originates from a man younger than 35 who had mild COVID-19 (a few samples of this study predate the infection). The sample titles of this study are shuffled in the database, so cell type and time point are left out; the donor was told from shared clones. The chain employs TRBV10-3 and TRBJ1-5; a confident D gene designation cannot be given. Sequencing was carried out using PBMCs or a T cell subset sorted from them (not recorded which). The DNA is TGTGCCATCAGTGAGCAAAGAACCAATCAGCCCCAGCATTTT. This gives the protein CAISEQRTNQPQHF.